The clone carrying this TCR beta chain has more than one count but fewer than ten. What it binds is unknown. This entry belongs to a study of CD8 T cells in ankylosing spondylitis. General observations from the study: In synovial fluid and blood from reactive arthritis, some motif variants were previously reported. It was reported that disease-linked clones were significantly enriched in matched ankylosing spondylitis synovial fluid.

It was by quantitative 5'-RACE with molecular barcodes that TCR beta libraries were made. One entry per CDR3 protein, called by TCRdb with MiXCR from the 5' RACE reads. The table lists 120,000 or so distinct CDR3 sequences, approximately 14% of them singletons. The sample comprised blood, either unsorted or a sorted T cell fraction (not recorded which). This clonotype was sampled from a female donor with ankylosing spondylitis or in good health (not recorded which).

CDR3 coding DNA: TGCGCCAGCAGCGTGGGGGACAGCACAGATACGCAGTATTTT. Amino acid sequence: CASSVGDSTDTQYF. The rearrangement links TRBV5-1 to TRBJ2-3; D tentatively fits TRBD1 or TRBD2 (5 bases each). Germline values: CDR1 SGHRS, CDR2 YFSETQ. This CDR3 has 14 amino acids. Trimming stripped 4 bases from V and 0 bases from J, with 9 bases between.